This T cell receptor (beta chain) was identified in a study of blood T cells in healthy people across ages. Study details: The template switching approach captured approximately one barcoded beta molecule for every two T cells. Study observations and caveats: Observed TCR beta diversity per million T cells went down as age went up. This fall followed a roughly linear course with age. Conclusively comparing naive with antigen-experienced cells was impossible with unsorted PBMCs.

The second PCR ran about 6 to 12 cycles with a sample-barcoded 5' primer and J-beta primers. TCRdb re-analysed the 5' RACE reads in MiXCR, keeping a single row per CDR3 protein. The sample contains approximately 1.5 million distinct CDR3 sequences, about 31% of which appear only once. Per sample, no less than 5.5 micrograms of total RNA were extracted. Details on this clonotype: Its antigen is as yet unknown.

CDR1 is MNHEY, CDR2 SVGEGT, per germline. V shed 2 bases and J 4 bases; nucleotides not matched to a gene: 2. The CDR3 is 16 residues long. The material sequenced was blood. The sequence was obtained from a woman aged 25 to 39 in good health. V and J are TRBV6-2 or TRBV6-3 and TRBJ2-3; 14 bases align to TRBD2. The CDR3 DNA sequence: TGTGCCAGCAGTTACAGGGGACTAGCGGGAGCAGATACGCAGTATTTT. Encoded protein: CASSYRGLAGADTQYF.